Below are 4 T cell receptor beta chains sequenced from a single sample in a study of cytomegalovirus exposure and HLA in healthy donors. PCR primers comprised 60 Vbeta and 13 Jbeta primers. The data were produced by immunoSEQ multiplex PCR, yet TCRdb's version contains in-frame clones alone and is incomplete. Its listing shows approximately 110,000 clones. The sample comprised PBMCs. These receptors were collected from a man between 18 and 35 years old in good health and CMV-seronegative.

This rearrangement joins TRBV5-3 to TRBJ2-1, with a weak D call TRBD2 (6 bases). TRBV5-3 carries the ORF label, with uncertain function. The V gene lost 6 bases and the J gene lost 3 bases, with 22 bases spanning the gap. The CDR3 is 17 amino acids. The DNA of the CDR3 is TGTGCCAGAAAGGGGAGGCGGCAGGGTGGCTTCTACAATGAGCAGTTCTTC. Amino acid sequence: CARKGRRQGGFYNEQFF.

The chain couples TRBV7-6 to TRBJ1-3; no definite D call. The germline CDR1 and CDR2 sequences are SGHVS and FNYEAQ. Trimming shortened V by 4 bases and J by 2 bases, and 9 bases separated the two germline ends. The CDR3 spans 14 residues. In nucleotides, the CDR3 is TGTGCCAGCAGCTCGGAGGGAACTGGAAACACCATATATTTT. Protein: CASSSEGTGNTIYF.

The rearrangement joins TRBV11-3 to TRBJ2-7; 7 nucleotides align to TRBD2. This CDR3 contains 12 residues. J lost 6 bases, V lost 4 bases, and 3 bases had no gene match. CDR1 is SGHNT and CDR2 is YENEEA in the germline V gene. CDR3: CASSYGGTEQYF. The DNA of the CDR3 is TGTGCCAGCAGCTACGGGGGGACCGAGCAGTACTTC.

This rearrangement joins TRBV19 to TRBJ2-1; 10 positions agree with TRBD2. J gave up 7 bases and V 5 bases, and 20 bases lay outside the gene matches. The CDR3 is made up of 19 amino acids. Germline loops: CDR1 LNHDA, CDR2 SQIVND (reference sequence). Written as DNA, the CDR3 is TGTGCCAGTAGTCCCGGACTAGCGGCCTTTTTCCCAGATGATAATGAGCAGTTCTTC. Translated: CASSPGLAAFFPDDNEQFF.